Listed here is a single T cell receptor beta chain. The data stem from a study of T-cell memory formation after mild COVID-19. Study at large: Largely donor-specific TCR clusters were found.

TCRdb processed the 5' RACE reads anew with MiXCR; each CDR3 protein has one entry. The sample shows 50,000 to 70,000 distinct CDR3 sequences, 12% of them seen only once. The V segment lost 3 bases and the J segment 6 bases; nucleotides outside the gene matches: 7. The CDR3 consists of 15 residues. The germline V gene encodes CDR1 DFQATT and CDR2 SNEGSKA (reference sequence). The J gene is TRBJ2-2, the V gene TRBV20-1; 10 nucleotides align to TRBD1. The sequenced material came from PBMCs or a T cell subset sorted from them (not recorded which). The clonotype was recovered from a man aged 18 to 30 who had mild COVID-19 (a few samples of this study predate the infection). Cell type and time point are not known. The CDR3 spells CSARAPDRGAGELFF. CDR3 coding DNA: TGCAGTGCTAGGGCCCCGGACAGGGGGGCCGGGGAGCTGTTTTTT.